Listed below are T cell receptor beta chains from one sample, sequenced in a study of CD8+ T cells in alopecia areata. Data came from immunoSEQ multiplex PCR; TCRdb stores just in-frame clones and leaves some out. The sample lists 150,000 to 190,000 clones; 45% to 60% were seen once. The material sequenced was CD8+ T cells sorted from blood, taken at week 0. All receptors come from a human donor with alopecia areata. CDR3s include the opening cysteine and the closing phenylalanine or tryptophan. Each record gives: clone size, V gene, J gene, D gene, CDR3 protein, CDR3 DNA. D genes are given only for firm matches. Not all rows give a size; the values are once, few, many and, for expanded clones, a class.

clone_size: -
v_call: TRBV29-1
j_call: TRBJ2-7
d_call: TRBD2
cdr3_aa: CSVKGLAYEQYF
cdr3_nt: TGCAGCGTTAAGGGACTAGCCTACGAGCAGTACTTC

clone_size: -
v_call: TRBV7-2
j_call: TRBJ2-3
d_call: -
cdr3_aa: CASSLNRPGGHTDTQYF
cdr3_nt: TGTGCCAGCAGCTTAAATCGACCAGGGGGGCACACAGATACGCAGTATTTT

clone_size: -
v_call: TRBV5-6
j_call: TRBJ1-1
d_call: -
cdr3_aa: CASSLGTPEGAFF
cdr3_nt: TGTGCCAGCAGCTTGGGAACACCAGAAGGGGCTTTCTTT

clone_size: -
v_call: TRBV28
j_call: TRBJ2-7
d_call: TRBD1
cdr3_aa: CASSPDREVGQYF
cdr3_nt: TGTGCCAGCAGTCCGGACAGGGAAGTTGGGCAGTACTTC

clone_size: -
v_call: TRBV7-8
j_call: TRBJ2-1
d_call: TRBD1
cdr3_aa: CASTLRGDRVDGQFF
cdr3_nt: TGTGCCAGCACCCTTAGGGGGGACAGGGTCGATGGGCAGTTCTTC

clone_size: -
v_call: TRBV29-1
j_call: TRBJ1-2
d_call: TRBD1
cdr3_aa: CSVYRGSAYGYTF
cdr3_nt: TGCAGCGTTTACAGGGGTTCGGCTTATGGCTACACCTTC

clone_size: -
v_call: TRBV25-1
j_call: TRBJ2-5
d_call: -
cdr3_aa: CASSAPVGGETQYF
cdr3_nt: TGTGCCAGCAGTGCTCCTGTTGGAGGGGAGACCCAGTACTTC

clone_size: few
v_call: TRBV6-4
j_call: TRBJ2-2
d_call: -
cdr3_aa: CASSVGGGITGELFF
cdr3_nt: TGTGCCAGCAGTGTCGGAGGGGGCATCACCGGGGAGCTGTTTTTT

clone_size: -
v_call: TRBV30
j_call: TRBJ1-5
d_call: TRBD1
cdr3_aa: CAWSQGGGLAQHF
cdr3_nt: TGTGCCTGGAGTCAAGGGGGCGGTTTGGCCCAGCATTTT

clone_size: -
v_call: TRBV2
j_call: TRBJ2-2
d_call: -
cdr3_aa: CASFTRGTGELFF
cdr3_nt: TGTGCCAGTTTTACACGGGGCACCGGGGAGCTGTTTTTT

clone_size: few
v_call: TRBV29-1
j_call: TRBJ2-7
d_call: -
cdr3_aa: CSVEGGDYEQYF
cdr3_nt: TGCAGCGTTGAGGGCGGGGACTACGAGCAGTACTTC

clone_size: -
v_call: TRBV29-1
j_call: TRBJ1-2
d_call: TRBD1
cdr3_aa: CSVGQGANYGYTF
cdr3_nt: TGCAGCGTGGGACAGGGGGCCAACTATGGCTACACCTTC

clone_size: -
v_call: TRBV13
j_call: TRBJ1-2
d_call: -
cdr3_aa: CASSQRGPEGYTF
cdr3_nt: TGTGCCAGCAGTCAAAGGGGCCCCGAGGGCTACACCTTC

clone_size: -
v_call: TRBV12-5
j_call: TRBJ1-5
d_call: -
cdr3_aa: CASGLGQPQHF
cdr3_nt: TGTGCTAGTGGTTTGGGTCAGCCCCAGCATTTT

clone_size: -
v_call: TRBV30
j_call: TRBJ2-7
d_call: TRBD2
cdr3_aa: CAWSVGRGDYEQYF
cdr3_nt: TGTGCCTGGAGTGTAGGGCGGGGGGACTACGAGCAGTACTTC

clone_size: -
v_call: TRBV2
j_call: TRBJ1-6
d_call: -
cdr3_aa: CASRTLGTNNSPLHF
cdr3_nt: TGTGCCAGCAGAACACTCGGGACAAATAATTCACCCCTCCACTTT

clone_size: few
v_call: TRBV29-1
j_call: TRBJ2-7
d_call: TRBD2
cdr3_aa: CSAGLAGGYEQYF
cdr3_nt: TGCAGCGCAGGACTAGCGGGGGGCTACGAGCAGTACTTC

clone_size: few
v_call: TRBV10-2
j_call: TRBJ2-5
d_call: TRBD2
cdr3_aa: CASTPTRLARETQYF
cdr3_nt: TGCGCCAGCACGCCGACGAGACTAGCGAGAGAGACCCAGTACTTC

clone_size: few
v_call: TRBV19
j_call: TRBJ1-5
d_call: -
cdr3_aa: CASKADGSNQPQHF
cdr3_nt: TGTGCCAGTAAGGCGGACGGTAGCAATCAGCCCCAGCATTTT

clone_size: once
v_call: TRBV5-5
j_call: TRBJ1-6
d_call: -
cdr3_aa: CASSLGDKSPLHF
cdr3_nt: TGTGCCAGCAGCTTGGGGGACAAATCACCCCTCCACTTT

clone_size: -
v_call: TRBV23-1
j_call: TRBJ2-5
d_call: -
cdr3_aa: CASSQFRGRETQYF
cdr3_nt: TGCGCCAGCAGTCAATTTCGGGGTCGAGAGACCCAGTACTTC

clone_size: few
v_call: TRBV5-6
j_call: TRBJ2-7
d_call: TRBD1
cdr3_aa: CASSLPKQGIGEQYF
cdr3_nt: TGTGCCAGCAGCTTGCCTAAACAGGGGATAGGCGAGCAGTACTTC

clone_size: -
v_call: TRBV30
j_call: TRBJ1-1
d_call: -
cdr3_aa: CAWSFGGANTEAFF
cdr3_nt: TGTGCCTGGAGTTTTGGGGGGGCCAACACTGAAGCTTTCTTT

clone_size: -
v_call: TRBV11-2
j_call: TRBJ1-2
d_call: -
cdr3_aa: CASSSGGDFYGYTF
cdr3_nt: TGTGCCAGCAGCTCCGGGGGAGATTTCTATGGCTACACCTTC

clone_size: -
v_call: TRBV4-3
j_call: TRBJ1-1
d_call: TRBD1
cdr3_aa: CASSQATGDAEAFF
cdr3_nt: TGCGCCAGCAGCCAAGCGACAGGGGACGCTGAAGCTTTCTTT

clone_size: -
v_call: TRBV2
j_call: TRBJ1-1
d_call: -
cdr3_aa: CASRPSEGWGNTEAFF
cdr3_nt: TGTGCCAGCCGTCCCTCGGAGGGGTGGGGGAACACTGAAGCTTTCTTT

clone_size: -
v_call: TRBV18
j_call: TRBJ1-5
d_call: TRBD1
cdr3_aa: CASSPGTGGNQPQHF
cdr3_nt: TGTGCCAGCTCACCCGGGACAGGGGGTAATCAGCCCCAGCATTTT

clone_size: few
v_call: TRBV30
j_call: TRBJ2-6
d_call: -
cdr3_aa: CASRGDSGANVLTF
cdr3_nt: TGTGCCTCCCGGGGAGACTCTGGGGCCAACGTCCTGACTTTC

clone_size: few
v_call: TRBV19
j_call: TRBJ2-7
d_call: -
cdr3_aa: CASSSSSSGAYEQYF
cdr3_nt: TGTGCCAGTAGTTCATCTTCCAGCGGAGCCTACGAGCAGTACTTC

clone_size: -
v_call: TRBV2
j_call: TRBJ2-7
d_call: TRBD1
cdr3_aa: CASSPGTVNEQYF
cdr3_nt: TGTGCCAGCAGTCCCGGGACAGTCAACGAGCAGTACTTC

clone_size: -
v_call: TRBV5-1
j_call: TRBJ1-2
d_call: -
cdr3_aa: CASSLGTAYGYTF
cdr3_nt: TGCGCCAGCAGCTTGGGGACAGCCTATGGCTACACCTTC

clone_size: -
v_call: TRBV6-6
j_call: TRBJ2-7
d_call: -
cdr3_aa: CASSWDLQEQYF
cdr3_nt: TGTGCCAGCAGCTGGGACTTGCAGGAGCAGTACTTC

clone_size: -
v_call: TRBV5-1
j_call: TRBJ2-7
d_call: -
cdr3_aa: CASSLTGNEQYF
cdr3_nt: TGCGCCAGCAGCCTCACAGGGAACGAGCAGTACTTC

clone_size: few
v_call: TRBV29-1
j_call: TRBJ1-2
d_call: -
cdr3_aa: CSARLAGNRGYTF
cdr3_nt: TGCAGCGCCAGACTGGCAGGGAATAGAGGCTACACCTTC

clone_size: -
v_call: TRBV4-3
j_call: TRBJ2-7
d_call: -
cdr3_aa: CASSLRDRPYEQYF
cdr3_nt: TGCGCCAGCAGCCTTCGGGACCGTCCCTACGAGCAGTACTTC

clone_size: -
v_call: TRBV4-3
j_call: TRBJ1-2
d_call: TRBD1
cdr3_aa: CASSQDRGGNYGYTF
cdr3_nt: TGCGCCAGCAGCCAAGACAGGGGGGGAAACTATGGCTACACCTTC

clone_size: -
v_call: TRBV30
j_call: TRBJ2-3
d_call: -
cdr3_aa: CAWDSYTDTQYF
cdr3_nt: TGTGCCTGGGACTCGTACACAGATACGCAGTATTTT

clone_size: -
v_call: TRBV11-2
j_call: TRBJ2-1
d_call: -
cdr3_aa: CASSLVSRMGNEQFF
cdr3_nt: TGTGCCAGCAGCTTAGTTTCGCGTATGGGCAATGAGCAGTTCTTC

clone_size: few
v_call: TRBV29-1
j_call: TRBJ2-3
d_call: TRBD2
cdr3_aa: CSVPGGADTQYF
cdr3_nt: TGCAGCGTTCCCGGGGGGGCAGATACGCAGTATTTT

clone_size: -
v_call: TRBV30
j_call: TRBJ1-1
d_call: -
cdr3_aa: CAWSLNTEAFF
cdr3_nt: TGTGCCTGGAGTTTGAATACTGAAGCTTTCTTT

clone_size: few
v_call: TRBV9
j_call: TRBJ1-1
d_call: -
cdr3_aa: CASSVDRGTEAFF
cdr3_nt: TGTGCCAGCAGCGTAGACCGGGGCACTGAAGCTTTCTTT

clone_size: -
v_call: TRBV7-9
j_call: TRBJ1-2
d_call: -
cdr3_aa: CASSLEGYGYTF
cdr3_nt: TGTGCCAGCAGCTTAGAGGGATATGGCTACACCTTC

clone_size: few
v_call: TRBV14
j_call: TRBJ2-1
d_call: TRBD2
cdr3_aa: CASSQDSSLLAGDYNEQFF
cdr3_nt: TGTGCCAGCAGCCAAGATTCCTCCCTTTTGGCGGGGGATTACAATGAGCAGTTCTTC

clone_size: few
v_call: TRBV30
j_call: TRBJ1-1
d_call: -
cdr3_aa: CAWSVGGRTEAFF
cdr3_nt: TGTGCCTGGAGTGTAGGGGGGAGGACTGAAGCTTTCTTT